One and the same sample provided the 24 T cell receptor beta chains below, sequenced in a study of human T cells and chemical hapten exposure. TCRdb independently ran MiXCR on the RACE reads; one entry per CDR3 protein. The sample carries 90,000 or so distinct CDR3 sequences, roughly a tenth recorded once. Stated time point: patch test 1, 2 weeks after DPC sensitization. Stated treatment: therapeutic diphenylcyclopropenone sensitization with weekly scalp DPC. This sample comprised whole blood, obtained in connection with sensitization to the hapten diphenylcyclopropenone (DPC). All receptors derive from a man between 40 and 49 years old with alopecia areata. Some clones in this sample may be carry-over from other donors' samples.

This clonotype occurred a few times. V is TRBV29-1 and J is TRBJ1-2, with 9 bases matching TRBD1. This CDR3 has 15 amino acids. V lost 0 bases to trimming and J lost 4 bases; unmatched junction nucleotides: 6. Germline V CDR1 and CDR2: SQVTM, ANQGSEA. The CDR3 bases are TGCAGCGTTGAAGATTGGGACAGGGCTGGCTATGGCTACACCTTC. Its protein product is CSVEDWDRAGYGYTF.

This chain joins TRBV14 and TRBJ2-7, with 8 bases matching TRBD1. CDR3 length: 14 residues. CDR1 SGHDN and CDR2 FVKESK come from the germline V gene. Trimming took 3 bases from V and 6 from J; bases not matched to a gene: 7. The CDR3: CASSQRQGSGEQYV. CDR3 nucleotide sequence: TGTGCCAGCAGCCAGAGACAGGGGAGCGGCGAGCAGTACGTC.

There are a few counts of this clonotype. V usage is TRBV10-3 and J usage is TRBJ2-1; 12 bases are shared with TRBD2. Per the germline V gene, CDR1 is ENHRY and CDR2 is SYGVKD. This CDR3 has 14 residues. The V segment lost 4 bases and the J segment 7 bases; nucleotides outside the gene matches: 2. The CDR3 loop is CAISGTSGMNEQFF. The CDR3 nucleotides read TGTGCCATCAGTGGGACTAGCGGGATGAATGAGCAGTTCTTC.

The table lists this clonotype with a few counts. This chain connects TRBV13 to TRBJ2-3; D is unclear. V lost 5 bases, J lost 2 bases, and 11 bases lay in between. The CDR3 runs 14 residues. Germline V CDR1 and CDR2: PRHDT, FYEKMQ (reference sequence). CDR3 nucleotides: TGTGCCAGCAGCACCCGATCGAACACAGATACGCAGTATTTT. Translated: CASSTRSNTDTQYF.

The chain couples TRBV7-9 to TRBJ1-2, with 8 bases identical to TRBD1. Germline CDR1 is SEHNR and CDR2 is FQNEAQ (reference sequence). After removal of 6 bases from V and 7 bases from J, the junction contained 13 bases not matched to a gene. The CDR3 extends over 15 amino acids. CDR3 loop: CASSTSVGTGSGYTF. CDR3 sequence (DNA): TGTGCCAGCAGTACGAGTGTCGGGACAGGATCTGGCTACACCTTC.

The chain is built from TRBV7-2 and TRBJ2-1; 7 bases line up with TRBD2. From germline, CDR1 is SGHTA and CDR2 FQGNSA. This CDR3 has 13 amino acids. The trim removed 5 bases at V and 15 bases at J, leaving 13 bases unmatched. In DNA, the CDR3 is TGTGCCAGCAGCCGACCTTGGGACTATCTATGGTTCTTC. Protein product: CASSRPWDYLWFF.

This clonotype occurred a few times. The rearrangement joins TRBV7-2 to TRBJ2-7; D call uncertain. Trimming pared 2 bases from V and 2 bases from J, leaving 4 bases between. Per the germline V gene, CDR1 is SGHTA and CDR2 is FQGNSA. There are 12 residues in the CDR3. The DNA of the CDR3 is TGTGCCAGCAGCTTAAATCCCTACGAGCAGTACTTC. Translation: CASSLNPYEQYF.

This clonotype was counted between two and nine times. The rearrangement joins TRBV20-1 to TRBJ2-3; D is possibly TRBD2 (5 bases). CDR1 is DFQATT and CDR2 is SNEGSKA in the germline V gene (reference sequence). The CDR3 contains 15 residues. Trimming stripped 1 base from V and 2 bases from J, with 13 bases between. The CDR3 nucleotides read TGCAGTGCTAGAGGGGCTAGCTCTTCCACAGATACGCAGTATTTT. Translated: CSARGASSSTDTQYF.

This clonotype has ten or more counts. The rearrangement joins TRBV29-1 to TRBJ2-3; 7 bases align to TRBD2. V lost 7 bases to trimming and J lost 1 base; unmatched junction nucleotides: 11. Germline assignment: CDR1 SQVTM and CDR2 ANQGSEA. The length of the CDR3 is 15 residues. CDR3: CSAGRTGGGTDTQYF. The CDR3 coding sequence is TGCAGCGCTGGGAGGACGGGGGGAGGCACAGATACGCAGTATTTT.

CDR3 nucleotides: TGTGCCAGCTCACGGACAGGGGCCCAAGAGACCCAGTACTTC. Amino acid sequence: CASSRTGAQETQYF. The rearrangement joins TRBV18 to TRBJ2-5; TRBD1 matches at 9 bases. Germline loops: CDR1 KGHSH, CDR2 LQKENI. This CDR3 comprises 14 residues. V was pared by 4 bases and J by 1 base, with 1 base of the junction left unmatched.

The chain links TRBV7-9 to TRBJ2-6; D gene uncertain. The germline V gene encodes CDR1 SEHNR and CDR2 FQNEAQ (reference sequence). The CDR3 totals 14 residues. The V end lost 1 base, the J end lost 4 bases, and 5 bases lay between the germline ends. The CDR3 sequence: CASSLDLGANVLTF. In DNA, the CDR3 is TGTGCCAGCAGCTTAGACTTAGGGGCCAACGTCCTGACTTTC.

The CDR3 sequence is CSVDAHGGPYGYTF. CDR3 bases: TGCAGCGTTGATGCCCACGGGGGGCCGTATGGCTACACCTTC. The chain links TRBV29-1 to TRBJ1-2, with D possibly matching TRBD1 (6 bases). This CDR3 region has 14 residues. Looked up from germline, CDR1 is SQVTM and CDR2 is ANQGSEA. The V end was cut by 3 bases, the J end by 5 bases, with 16 bases between.

The V call is TRBV7-2, the J call TRBJ1-4, with a possible D match to TRBD1 (5 bases). The CDR3 is 15 amino acids. Trimming cost V 0 bases and J 7 bases, with 12 bases left between them. The germline gives CDR1 SGHTA, CDR2 FQGNSA. In DNA, the CDR3 is TGTGCCAGCAGCTTAGCCGGGCGGGGGGGTGAAAAACTGTTTTTT. Its translation: CASSLAGRGGEKLFF. Together with reference TRBV7-2 and TRBJ1-4, the CDR3 gives the full variable domain: GAGVSQSPSNKVTEKGKDVELRCDPISGHTALYWYRQSLGQGLEFLIYFQGNSAPDKSGLPSDRFSAERTGGSVSTLTIQRTQQEDSAVYLCASSLAGRGGEKLFFGSGTQLSVL.

The table lists this clonotype with many counts. The V gene is TRBV2, the J gene TRBJ2-5, with 10 positions matching TRBD2. This CDR3 is built from 17 residues. J gave up 5 bases and V 7 bases, and 16 bases lay outside the gene matches. Germline assignment: CDR1 SNHLY and CDR2 FYNNEI. The CDR3 sequence: CASKSLLTSGTQETQYF. The CDR3 DNA follows: TGTGCCAGCAAATCCCTCCTTACTAGCGGGACCCAGGAGACCCAGTACTTC.

This chain connects TRBV6-1 to TRBJ2-3; D perhaps matches TRBD1 (6 bases). CDR1 is MNHNS, CDR2 SASEGT, per germline. CDR3 length: 15 amino acids. Trimming took 10 bases from V and 1 from J, leaving 18 bases between them. The CDR3 reads CATDQGTLRTDTQYF. CDR3 DNA: TGTGCCACCGACCAGGGGACGCTCCGCACAGATACGCAGTATTTT.

This clonotype showed up just a few times. The V call is TRBV2, the J call TRBJ2-6; unclear D gene. Germline V gives CDR1 SNHLY, CDR2 FYNNEI. V was shortened by 7 bases and J by 3 bases, with 4 bases between the two germline ends. This CDR3 contains 12 residues. Here the CDR3 reads CASMVGANVLTF. In nucleotides, the CDR3 is TGTGCCAGCATGGTTGGGGCCAACGTCCTGACTTTC.

The chain employs TRBV10-3 and TRBJ2-5; D perhaps matches TRBD2 (6 bases). Germline V lookup: CDR1 ENHRY, CDR2 SYGVKD. V lost 6 bases, J lost 5 bases, and 16 bases lay in between. This CDR3 is built from 14 residues. CDR3 nucleotide sequence: TGTGCCATCAGCCGGGACTGGGAGGCTGAGACCCAGTACTTC. Residues: CAISRDWEAETQYF.

This clonotype was counted a few times. The chain is built from TRBV30 and TRBJ1-5; TRBD1 agrees at 7 bases. Germline assignment: CDR1 GTSNPN and CDR2 SVGIG (reference sequence). The CDR3 covers 15 residues. Germline trimming cut 0 bases from V and 4 bases from J; bases unmatched to any gene: 6. CDR3 in amino acids: CAWSVLGQANQPQHF. In DNA, the CDR3 is TGTGCCTGGAGTGTACTAGGACAGGCTAATCAGCCCCAGCATTTT.

This sequence joins TRBV11-2 and TRBJ2-4; perhaps TRBD1 as D (5 bases). The CDR3 is 13 amino acids. The V gene's germline CDR1 is SGHAT and CDR2 FQNNGV. Trimming removed 4 bases from V and 3 bases from J, with 7 bases in between. The DNA of the CDR3 is TGTGCCAGCAGCTCTGACAGCAAAAACATTCAGTACTTC. As protein: CASSSDSKNIQYF.

This clonotype showed up many times. V is TRBV28 and J is TRBJ1-5; weak D call: TRBD1 (5 bases). The V gene's germline CDR1 is MDHEN and CDR2 SYDVKM. V gave up 7 bases and J gave up 3 bases, with 10 bases separating them. The CDR3 has 13 amino acids. CDR3 DNA: TGTGCCAGCATGGGGGTGATCAATCAGCCCCAGCATTTT. This codes for CASMGVINQPQHF.

The rearrangement links TRBV7-2 to TRBJ1-1; D may be TRBD1 (6 bases). The length of the CDR3 is 17 residues. Germline lookup yields CDR1 SGHTA and CDR2 FQGNSA. Trimming stripped 4 bases from V and 0 bases from J, with 18 bases between. The DNA for the CDR3 is TGTGCCAGCAGCTCCATAACAGGGAGGGGGATGAACACTGAAGCTTTCTTT. Residues: CASSSITGRGMNTEAFF.

This sequence joins TRBV7-2 and TRBJ2-1; 8 nucleotides agree with TRBD2. With V trimmed by 5 bases and J by 0 bases, 9 bases remained unmatched. This CDR3 spans 17 amino acids. The germline gives CDR1 SGHTA, CDR2 FQGNSA. The DNA for the CDR3 is TGTGCCAGCAGCCTAGAAAGCGGGGGTAGCTCCTACAATGAGCAGTTCTTC. Translated: CASSLESGGSSYNEQFF.

This clonotype came up a few times. The V call is TRBV11-2, the J call TRBJ2-3; D may be TRBD2 (6 bases). Trimming pared 0 bases from V and 2 bases from J, leaving 15 bases between. The CDR3 covers 17 residues. Per the germline V gene, CDR1 is SGHAT and CDR2 is FQNNGV. The CDR3 loop reads CASSLEVRREFTDTQYF. The CDR3 DNA is TGTGCCAGCAGCTTAGAGGTACGGCGGGAATTCACAGATACGCAGTATTTT. Filled out from reference TRBV11-2 and TRBJ2-3, the complete variable domain reads EAGVAQSPRYKIIEKRQSVAFWCNPISGHATLYWYQQILGQGPKLLIQFQNNGVVDDSQLPKDRFSAERLKGVDSTLKIQPAKLEDSAVYLCASSLEVRREFTDTQYFGPGTRLTVL.

This clonotype came up once. This rearrangement joins TRBV20-1 to TRBJ2-7, with 10 nucleotides matching TRBD2. The germline V gene encodes CDR1 DFQATT and CDR2 SNEGSKA (reference sequence). V lost 7 bases and J lost 2; bases outside the gene matches: 17. The CDR3 runs 17 residues. This chain's CDR3 is CSVSRVLLAGAPYEQYF. CDR3 bases: TGCAGTGTGTCGAGGGTATTGCTAGCGGGAGCCCCCTACGAGCAGTACTTC.